This T cell receptor (beta chain) was retrieved from a study of cytomegalovirus exposure and HLA in healthy donors. Findings of the study overall: There were three CMV-associated chains whose specificity for CMV antigens was confirmed in vitro. The tendency of first-cohort TCR clusters to co-occur in the 120 validation repertoires was the finding of a later analysis. A classifier reportedly called cytomegalovirus status with high sensitivity and specificity. Most TCR sequences showed up rarely, but some public TCRs showed up in many donors.

Regarding this clone: Its target is not known.

V was pared by 7 bases and J by 4 bases, with 6 bases of the junction left unmatched. This CDR3 is built from 13 residues. Per the germline V gene, CDR1 is GTSNPN and CDR2 is SVGIG (reference sequence). Only in-frame clones appear in the TCRdb table, and some are missing; sequencing was by immunoSEQ multiplex PCR. The data contain roughly 100,000 clones, 85% of them singletons. The chain uses TRBV30 and TRBJ1-4, with 7 bases aligning to TRBD1. This clonotype originated in a man aged 18-30 years in good health and CMV-seropositive. Sequences were obtained from PBMCs. CDR3 loop: CALTTGINEKLFF. The CDR3 DNA sequence: TGTGCCTTAACGACAGGGATTAATGAAAAACTGTTTTTT.